This T cell receptor (beta chain) was sequenced for a study of T cell changes during pregnancy in multiple sclerosis. A single count supports this clone. Deletions cut 5 bases from V and 8 bases from J, with 14 bases between. Germline values: CDR1 SGHRS, CDR2 YFSETQ. CDR3 length equals 13 residues. TCRdb's table, derived via immunoSEQ multiplex PCR, lists solely in-frame clones and lacks some. Of 71,000 or so clones listed, approximately 90% are singletons. Sequencing was performed on peripheral blood, taken in the third trimester of pregnancy. This receptor was identified in a female donor with multiple sclerosis, enrolled in a pregnancy study. The chain couples TRBV5-1 to TRBJ2-1; tentative D call: TRBD2 (6 bases). The CDR3 loop is CASSFDWEDEQFF. The CDR3 nucleotides are TGCGCCAGCAGTTTCGACTGGGAGGATGAGCAGTTCTTC.